One TCR beta chain is described in this entry. Germline CDR1 is SGDLS and CDR2 is YYNGEE. The CDR3 runs to 13 residues. V dropped 3 bases and J dropped 9 bases, with 13 bases sitting between them. Only in-frame clones appear in the TCRdb table, and some are missing; sequencing was by immunoSEQ multiplex PCR. The data contain tens of thousands of clones, roughly 95% of them singletons. This entry belongs to a study of technical replicates of blood from a few donors. Sample: T cells isolated from PBMCs. This TCR was sampled from a human donor in good health. The rearrangement joins TRBV9 to TRBJ2-1; the D is unclear. In DNA form, the CDR3 reads TGTGCCAGCAGCGCTGAGAATTTTCCTGAGCAGTTCTTC. Protein product: CASSAENFPEQFF.